Below are 21 T cell receptor beta chains sequenced from a single sample in a study of T-cell memory formation after mild COVID-19. MiXCR, applied by TCRdb to the 5' RACE reads, yields one record per CDR3 protein. This sample has around 390,000 distinct CDR3 sequences, with 15% to 20% found just once. Sequencing was performed on PBMCs or a T cell subset sorted from them (not recorded which). The origin of the receptors is a young man who had mild COVID-19 (a few samples of this study predate the infection). Cell type and time point are not known.

The genes are TRBV20-1 and TRBJ2-7; 11 bases align to TRBD2. Trimming cost V 0 bases and J 1 base; bases outside gene matches: 17. The CDR3 consists of 20 residues. From germline, CDR1 is DFQATT and CDR2 SNEGSKA (reference sequence). The CDR3: CSARDRRASGGPHKSYEQYF. The CDR3 bases are TGCAGTGCTAGAGATCGTCGGGCTAGCGGGGGGCCGCATAAATCCTACGAGCAGTACTTC.

The V call is TRBV6-2 or TRBV6-3, the J call TRBJ1-5; TRBD1 is a possible D gene (6 bases). The CDR3 sequence is 16 residues long. V gave up 2 bases and J gave up 2 bases, with 13 bases separating them. Germline V gives CDR1 MNHEY, CDR2 SVGEGT. CDR3 amino acids: CASSYPGGEGNQPQHF. For the CDR3, the DNA is TGTGCCAGCAGTTACCCCGGGGGCGAGGGCAATCAGCCCCAGCATTTT.

Only a few counts were recorded for this clonotype. V gene TRBV20-1 combines with J gene TRBJ2-7; TRBD2 aligns across 7 bases. This CDR3 is built from 14 residues. Germline V gives CDR1 DFQATT, CDR2 SNEGSKA (reference sequence). After removal of 7 bases from V and 5 bases from J, the junction contained 14 bases not matched to a gene. CDR3: CSVPWGRVTHEQYF. The DNA of the CDR3 is TGCAGTGTTCCCTGGGGGAGGGTGACCCACGAGCAGTACTTC.

This clonotype was detected a few times. This chain links TRBV29-1 with TRBJ2-1; 11 bases match TRBD1. J was trimmed by 8 bases and V by 4 bases; bases with no gene match: 13. Per the germline V gene, CDR1 is SQVTM and CDR2 is ANQGSEA. This CDR3 is built from 16 residues. CDR3 sequence: CSVVPGQGGTLDEQFF. Written as DNA, the CDR3 is TGCAGCGTTGTTCCGGGACAGGGGGGTACCCTTGATGAGCAGTTCTTC.

This clonotype was found a few times. This chain links TRBV12-3 or TRBV12-4 with TRBJ2-5, with 7 bases aligning to TRBD2. The V segment lost 6 bases and the J segment 4 bases; nucleotides outside the gene matches: 5. The CDR3 runs to 13 residues. The CDR3, as DNA: TGTGCCAGCAGGCGGACTAGTAGAGAGACCCAGTACTTC. It specifies CASRRTSRETQYF.

The chain carries TRBV7-9 and TRBJ2-2, with 12 bases lining up with TRBD2. This CDR3 region has 17 residues. CDR1 and CDR2 (germline): SEHNR, FQNEAQ (reference sequence). The trim removed 5 bases at V and 4 bases at J, leaving 8 bases unmatched. The CDR3 sequence is CASSQDSGLAGTGELFF. DNA of the CDR3: TGTGCCAGCAGCCAGGACTCGGGACTAGCGGGCACCGGGGAGCTGTTTTTT.

Only a few counts were recorded for this clonotype. The V call is TRBV6-5, the J call TRBJ1-2; the D is unclear. The CDR3 is 14 residues long. The germline CDR1 and CDR2 sequences are MNHEY and SVGAGI. Trimming took 0 bases from V and 4 from J, leaving 9 bases between them. DNA for the CDR3: TGTGCCAGCAGTTACTCGTCGGCAACCTATGGCTACACCTTC. Amino acid sequence: CASSYSSATYGYTF.

This clonotype was detected only a few times. One end of the junction is discordant with germline, which a read error may explain. This chain joins TRBV25-1 and TRBJ2-5; perhaps D is TRBD1 or TRBD2 (5 bases each). In germline, CDR1 is MGHDK, CDR2 SYGVNS. This CDR3 has 11 amino acids. Here the CDR3 reads CASSEGTVLDF. The CDR3 region has the DNA TGTGCCAGCAGTGAAGGGACGGTCTTGGACTTC.

This clonotype was detected a few times. The rearrangement joins TRBV27 to TRBJ2-5; a weak D match, TRBD1 (6 bases). This CDR3 has 13 amino acids. The V gene lost 3 bases and the J gene lost 4 bases, with 9 bases spanning the gap. Germline V gene data show CDR1 as MNHEY and CDR2 as SMNVEV (reference sequence). The CDR3 nucleotides are TGTGCCAGCAGTTTCGACAGGATAGAGACCCAGTACTTC. Translated, it gives CASSFDRIETQYF.

V and J are TRBV28 and TRBJ2-1, with D unresolved. Per germline, CDR1 MDHEN and CDR2 SYDVKM. V dropped 4 bases and J dropped 8 bases, with 15 bases sitting between them. The CDR3 is 14 amino acids. CDR3 amino acids: CASSSPTKVYEQFF. CDR3 sequence (DNA): TGTGCCAGCAGTTCCCCCACTAAGGTCTATGAGCAGTTCTTC. The whole variable domain, filled in from reference TRBV28 and TRBJ2-1, reads DVKVTQSSRYLVKRTGEKVFLECVQDMDHENMFWYRQDPGLGLRLIYFSYDVKMKEKGDIPEGYSVSREKKERFSLILESASTNQTSMYLCASSSPTKVYEQFFGPGTRLTVL.

The gene calls are TRBV29-1 and TRBJ2-2; 12 nucleotides align to TRBD2. J lost 3 bases, V lost 0 bases, and 8 bases had no gene match. The CDR3 is made up of 18 amino acids. Germline V gene sequence: CDR1 SQVTM, CDR2 ANQGSEA. DNA for the CDR3: TGCAGCGTTGAAGATCTTGCTAGCGGGGGGGCGGACACCGGGGAGCTGTTTTTT. It translates to CSVEDLASGGADTGELFF.

This clonotype showed up just a few times. This rearrangement joins TRBV6-5 to TRBJ2-3, with 9 bases identical to TRBD1. Germline assignment: CDR1 MNHEY and CDR2 SVGAGI. The CDR3 consists of 17 residues. V dropped 2 bases and J dropped 2; count of bases not matched to a gene: 8. This CDR3 reads CASSYQLTGGYTDTQYF. CDR3 DNA sequence: TGTGCCAGCAGTTACCAGCTGACAGGGGGTTACACAGATACGCAGTATTTT.

The chain employs TRBV18 and TRBJ2-5; D ambiguous. The CDR3 covers 13 residues. V was pared by 4 bases and J by 5 bases, with 11 bases between. Germline V lookup: CDR1 KGHSH, CDR2 LQKENI. The CDR3 spells CASSQHERETQYF. In DNA, the CDR3 is TGTGCCAGCTCACAACACGAAAGGGAGACCCAGTACTTC.

The V call is TRBV4-3, the J call TRBJ2-5; D might be TRBD1 or TRBD2, each matching 5 bases. The CDR3 consists of 13 residues. The germline gives CDR1 LGHNA, CDR2 YSLEER. Trimming removed 5 bases at V and 5 bases at J, with 12 bases between. The CDR3 is CASSAYRGETQYF. In DNA form, the CDR3 reads TGCGCCAGCAGCGCGTACCGGGGCGAGACCCAGTACTTC.

This clonotype showed up just a few times. The chain recombines TRBV5-1 with TRBJ2-3; 9 nucleotides agree with TRBD1. The CDR3 has 15 amino acids. The V gene end was trimmed by 3 bases and the J gene end by 6 bases; junction bases not matched to a gene: 8. Germline V gene data show CDR1 as SGHRS and CDR2 as YFSETQ. CDR3 coding DNA: TGCGCCAGCAGCTGGAAAACAGGGGGCAAGGATACGCAGTATTTT. Protein product: CASSWKTGGKDTQYF.

This clonotype was counted at least ten times. V is TRBV5-1 and J is TRBJ2-5; D is ambiguous. Germline V gene sequence: CDR1 SGHRS, CDR2 YFSETQ. CDR3 length: 14 amino acids. The V end lost 4 bases, the J end lost 7 bases, and 17 bases lay between the germline ends. CDR3 DNA sequence: TGCGCCAGCAGCCTATCCTCCCGTTCTGGGACCCAGTACTTC. Its translation: CASSLSSRSGTQYF.

The sample holds a few counts of this clonotype. The V and J genes are TRBV7-2 and TRBJ1-3, with a tentative D call TRBD1 (5 bases). Germline CDR1 reads SGHTA; CDR2 reads FQGNSA. Deletions cut 3 bases from V and 7 bases from J, with 16 bases between. The CDR3 is 15 residues long. The DNA of the CDR3 is TGTGCCAGCAGCTTTAACCAGGGTTCGGTTAACACCATATATTTT. This encodes CASSFNQGSVNTIYF.

This clonotype has at least ten counts. This rearrangement joins TRBV7-9 to TRBJ2-5, with TRBD1 matching 9 bases. V trimming: 4 bases; J trimming: 5 bases; junction bases outside the gene matches: 8. Germline CDR1 SEHNR, CDR2 FQNEAQ (reference sequence). CDR3 size: 15 residues. CDR3 residues: CASSSGTGSGETQYF. CDR3 coding DNA: TGTGCCAGCAGCTCCGGGACAGGGTCGGGGGAGACCCAGTACTTC.

This clonotype was seen a few times. The genes are TRBV5-1 and TRBJ2-7, with D tentatively TRBD1 or TRBD2 (5 bases each). V dropped 3 bases and J dropped 0 bases, with 10 bases sitting between them. This CDR3 contains 14 residues. Germline V gives CDR1 SGHRS, CDR2 YFSETQ. The chain's CDR3 is CASSSGTASYEQYF. The CDR3 nucleotides read TGCGCCAGCAGCTCTGGGACGGCCTCCTACGAGCAGTACTTC.

This clonotype was found a few times. The rearrangement uses TRBV7-6 and TRBJ1-2; TRBD1 agrees at 7 bases. Germline V lookup: CDR1 SGHVS, CDR2 FNYEAQ. The CDR3 contains 14 residues. J gave up 1 base and V 4 bases, and 3 bases lay outside the gene matches. The CDR3 DNA is TGTGCCAGCAGCTCCCAGGGGGATAACTATGGCTACACCTTC. Encoded protein: CASSSQGDNYGYTF.

This clonotype was counted once. The chain combines TRBV7-2 with TRBJ1-3; D not certain. This CDR3 has 11 residues. The V end lost 2 bases, the J end lost 6 bases, and 2 bases lay between the germline ends. Looked up from germline, CDR1 is SGHTA and CDR2 is FQGNSA. CDR3 sequence: CASSLKNTIYF. The CDR3 DNA reads TGTGCCAGCAGCTTAAAAAACACCATATATTTT.